This TCR beta chain was identified in a study of cytomegalovirus exposure and HLA in healthy donors. Donors in the study were healthy people who gave bone marrow. Both 60 Vbeta primers and 13 Jbeta primers went into the PCR. Some clones are missing from TCRdb's copy, which holds only in-frame ones; the method was immunoSEQ multiplex PCR. The sample has about 160,000 clones, approximately 78% seen once. Broader study findings: V- and J-gene trimming in TCR beta was tied to a missense DCLRE1C variant by an analysis performed later. The study labeled 150 to 200 TCR beta chains cytomegalovirus-associated.

A word on this clone: The antigen is unknown.

Deletions cut 0 bases from V and 4 bases from J, with 9 bases between. CDR3 length equals 13 residues. Germline V gene data show CDR1 as GTSNPN and CDR2 as SVGIG (reference sequence). Sequenced material: PBMCs. The chain carries TRBV30 and TRBJ1-1; possible D gene TRBD1, 5 bases. The receptor's source is a woman under 40 in good health and CMV-seropositive. The CDR3 sequence: CAWSVLGGTEAFF. CDR3 nucleotides: TGTGCCTGGAGTGTACTGGGGGGCACTGAAGCTTTCTTT.